This entry describes one T cell receptor (beta chain). What it recognizes is unknown. As defined, naive CD8 cells were CD45RO-negative and positively selected for CCR7, with terminally differentiated effector memory CD45RA+ cells excluded. This record comes from a study of shared clonotypes between healthy human individuals. The study, taken as a whole, reports: Naive subsets usually exceeded memory subsets in estimated richness.

Here immunoSEQ multiplex PCR was the method, and the copy in TCRdb shows in-frame clones only, minus some. The sample contains about 2.2 million clones, 85% to 95% of which appear only once. The CDR3 extends over 17 amino acids. V dropped 2 bases and J dropped 3 bases, with 19 bases sitting between them. From germline, CDR1 is SEHNR and CDR2 FQNEAQ (reference sequence). The TCR was taken from a young man in good health. Some clones in this sample may be carry-over from other donors' samples. What was sequenced was naive CD8+ T cells from PBMCs. This rearrangement joins TRBV7-9 to TRBJ1-1; a possible D gene is TRBD1 (5 bases). The CDR3, as DNA: TGTGCCAGCAGCTTAACGGCAGGGCTCACAGAACACACTGAAGCTTTCTTT. The encoded protein is CASSLTAGLTEHTEAFF.